This TCR beta chain derives from a study of cytomegalovirus exposure and HLA in healthy donors. General study points: In an earlier analysis, most TCR beta V segments were productive about 87% or about 30% of the time. Among CMV-associated TCR beta chains, most appeared HLA-restricted in a later analysis. A later analysis reportedly found fewer N-insertions in an Asian-associated ancestry cluster than the roughly 670-donor mean.

The CDR3 is 13 residues long. V was cut by 2 bases and J by 5 bases, with 10 bases left in between. Germline V gives CDR1 MNHEY, CDR2 SVGAGI. Details on this clone: Its target is unknown.

The PCR ran on 60 Vbeta and 13 Jbeta primers. Original analysis: Counted up in a later analysis, unique TCR beta chains came to about 83 million, with around 9.9 million shared. Some clones are missing from TCRdb's copy, which holds only in-frame ones; the method was immunoSEQ multiplex PCR. D and trimming come from the DNA, and the V and J calls and clone size come from that table. The sample has 150,000 to 200,000 clones; 68% are singletons. Sequencing was done on a sample of PBMCs. The chain uses TRBV6-5 and TRBJ2-7; perhaps TRBD1 as D (7 bases). The TCR was taken from a woman between 35 and 50 years old in good health and CMV-seropositive. CDR3 DNA sequence: TGTGCCAGCAGTTACGCAGGGGGGCACGAGCAGTACTTC. Its protein is CASSYAGGHEQYF.